This T cell receptor (beta chain) was obtained from a study of control samples from healthy donors and cancer patients. Assay: immunoSEQ multiplex PCR; the TCRdb copy retains only in-frame clones and omits some. This sample has 150,000 to 180,000 clones, with about 94% found just once. The V gene's germline CDR1 is MNHEY and CDR2 SVGEGT. V lost 2 bases to trimming and J lost 6 bases, with 18 bases between them. The CDR3 totals 16 residues. V usage is TRBV6-2 or TRBV6-3 and J usage is TRBJ2-3; a possible D gene is TRBD1 (6 bases). The sequenced sample was blood. This clonotype was obtained from a middle-aged man in good health. CDR3 sequence: CASSYPDSEAEDTQYF. The CDR3, as DNA: TGTGCCAGCAGTTACCCGGACAGTGAGGCTGAGGATACGCAGTATTTT.